The present entry profiles one T cell receptor (beta chain) with its context. Its antigen is undetermined. This specimen comes from a study of T-cell memory formation after mild COVID-19. As for the study in general: The two donors had largely donor-specific TCR clusters. General study findings and limits: Prior to infection, memory already included some responding clones, suggesting cross-reactive memory joined. Second-wave clones that peaked on day 37 lacked confirmed SARS-CoV-2 specificity.

V lost 4 bases and J 4 bases, leaving 11 bases between the germline ends. In germline, CDR1 is SQVTM, CDR2 ANQGSEA. This CDR3 is built from 12 residues. Barcoded TCR alpha and TCR beta cDNA libraries with UMIs came from 5'RACE using constant-segment primers. TCRdb reanalysed the 5' RACE reads using MiXCR and keeps one entry per CDR3 protein. The table has around 340,000 distinct CDR3 sequences, more than 20% seen once; the top ten hold 12%. The sequenced sample consisted of PBMCs or a T cell subset sorted from them (not recorded which). This chain connects TRBV29-1 to TRBJ2-7, with D uncertain. The sequence came from an adult woman who had mild COVID-19 (a few samples of this study predate the infection). Cell type and time point are not known. The CDR3 nucleotides read TGCAGCGTTGTTGGAGACACATACGAGCAGTACTTC. It translates to CSVVGDTYEQYF.